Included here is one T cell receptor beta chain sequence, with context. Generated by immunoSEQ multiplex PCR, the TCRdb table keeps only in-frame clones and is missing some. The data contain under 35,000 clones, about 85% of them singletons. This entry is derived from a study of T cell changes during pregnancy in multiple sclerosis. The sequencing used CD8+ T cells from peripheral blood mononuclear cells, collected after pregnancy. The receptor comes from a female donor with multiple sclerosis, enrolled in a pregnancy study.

The CDR3 sequence is CASSSLPQLTDTQYF. The CDR3 DNA reads as TGTGCCAGCAGCTCTCTCCCACAGCTTACAGATACGCAGTATTTT. The chain uses TRBV6-5 and TRBJ2-3; D not resolved. Germline CDR1 reads MNHEY; CDR2 reads SVGAGI. The CDR3 extends over 15 amino acids. With 6 bases removed from V and 3 bases from J, the gap between germline ends came to 16 bases.